This T cell receptor (beta chain) was captured in a study of cytomegalovirus exposure and HLA in healthy donors. Losses at the gene ends were 1 base for V and 3 bases for J; bases not matched to a gene: 7. The V gene's germline CDR1 is MDHEN and CDR2 SYDVKM. The CDR3 extends over 17 amino acids. Study outcomes and limitations: Most sequenced TCRs were rare (though some public TCRs occurred in many donors). In a later analysis, an Asian-associated ancestry cluster reportedly showed fewer N-insertions than the approximately 700-donor mean. A missense DCLRE1C variant was associated with V- and J-gene trimming of TCR beta chains in a later analysis, and an independent cohort replicated the association. Looking again later, the authors saw that most CMV-associated TCR beta chains seemed HLA-restricted.

Note on this clone: Its antigen is unknown.

Vbeta (60) and Jbeta (13) primers were used in the PCR. TCRdb's table, derived via immunoSEQ multiplex PCR, lists solely in-frame clones and lacks some. The table includes approximately 170,000 clones, around 75% detected once. Sequencing used PBMCs. This clonotype was obtained from a male donor in good health and CMV-seronegative. The chain links TRBV28 to TRBJ2-3; 10 bases line up with TRBD2. The CDR3 loop reads CASSLYKLSGRTDTQYF. CDR3 nucleotides: TGTGCCAGCAGTTTATATAAACTTAGCGGGAGGACAGATACGCAGTATTTT.